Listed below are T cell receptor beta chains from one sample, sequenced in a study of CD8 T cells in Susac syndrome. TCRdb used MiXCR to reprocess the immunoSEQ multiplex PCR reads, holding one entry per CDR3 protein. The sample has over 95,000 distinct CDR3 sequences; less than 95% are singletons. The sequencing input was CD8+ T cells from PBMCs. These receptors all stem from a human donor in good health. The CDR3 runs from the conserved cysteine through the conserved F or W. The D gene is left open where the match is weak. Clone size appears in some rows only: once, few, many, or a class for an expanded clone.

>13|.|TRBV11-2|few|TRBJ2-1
CASSTSLNNEQFF
TGTGCCAGCAGTACTAGCCTAAACAATGAGCAGTTCTTC
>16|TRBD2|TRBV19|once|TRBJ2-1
CASMTSGAGVYNEQFF
TGTGCCAGTATGACTAGCGGGGCCGGGGTTTACAATGAGCAGTTCTTC
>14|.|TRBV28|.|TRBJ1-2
CASSSSPGIYGYTF
TGTGCCAGCAGTTCCAGCCCCGGGATCTATGGCTACACCTTC
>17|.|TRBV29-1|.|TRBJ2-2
CSVGNFSGAQITGELFF
TGCAGCGTCGGTAATTTTTCGGGGGCACAGATTACCGGGGAGCTGTTTTTT
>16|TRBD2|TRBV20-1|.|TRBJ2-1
CSAVTSGALTYNEQFF
TGCAGTGCTGTGACTAGCGGGGCCTTAACCTACAATGAGCAGTTCTTC
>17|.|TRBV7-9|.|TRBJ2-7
CASSPRLGVSEAYEQYF
TGTGCCAGCAGCCCCAGACTAGGAGTCAGCGAGGCCTACGAGCAGTACTTC
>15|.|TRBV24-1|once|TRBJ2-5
CATSASGPGQETQYF
TGTGCCACCAGCGCCTCCGGTCCAGGCCAAGAGACCCAGTACTTC
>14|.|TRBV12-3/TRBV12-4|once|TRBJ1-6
CASSGSSYNSPLHF
TGTGCCAGCAGCGGTAGCTCCTATAATTCACCCCTCCACTTT
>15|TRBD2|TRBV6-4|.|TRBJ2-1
CASSDLRGGGNEQFF
TGTGCCAGCAGTGACCTGCGGGGGGGCGGCAATGAGCAGTTCTTC
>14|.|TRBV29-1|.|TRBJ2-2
CSVAGPANTGELFF
TGCAGCGTTGCGGGACCCGCGAACACCGGGGAGCTGTTTTTT
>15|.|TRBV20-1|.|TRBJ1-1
CSASPRQRTNTEAFF
TGCAGTGCTAGTCCCAGACAACGCACGAACACTGAAGCTTTCTTT
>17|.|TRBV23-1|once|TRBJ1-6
CASSQGPEGLGNSPLHF
TGCGCCAGCAGTCAGGGCCCGGAGGGGCTAGGTAATTCACCCCTCCACTTT
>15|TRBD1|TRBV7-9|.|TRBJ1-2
CASSPGQGDIYGYTF
TGTGCCAGCAGCCCCGGACAGGGCGATATTTATGGCTACACCTTC
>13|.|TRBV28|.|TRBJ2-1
CASNSGSYNEQFF
TGTGCCAGCAACAGCGGCTCCTACAATGAGCAGTTCTTC
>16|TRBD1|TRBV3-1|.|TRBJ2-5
CASSLSDDRGQETQYF
TGTGCCAGCAGCCTCTCGGACGACAGGGGCCAAGAGACCCAGTACTTC
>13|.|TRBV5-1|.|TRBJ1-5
CASSLGSGQPQHF
TGCGCCAGCAGCTTGGGGAGCGGACAGCCCCAGCATTTT
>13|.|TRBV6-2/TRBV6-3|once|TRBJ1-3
CASSASLERTIYF
TGTGCCAGCTCGGCCTCTCTGGAAAGGACCATATATTTT
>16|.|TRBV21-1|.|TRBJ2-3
CASSNLLGQDTDTQYF
TGTGCCAGCAGCAATTTATTAGGCCAGGACACAGATACGCAGTATTTT
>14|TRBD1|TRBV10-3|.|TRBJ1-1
CAISRTGENTEAFF
TGTGCCATCAGCCGGACAGGAGAGAACACTGAAGCTTTCTTT
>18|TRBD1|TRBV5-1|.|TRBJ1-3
CASSPATDREYSGNTIYF
TGCGCCAGCAGCCCAGCTACGGACAGGGAGTATTCTGGAAACACCATATATTTT
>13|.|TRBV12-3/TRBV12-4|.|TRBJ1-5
CASSSDSYQPQHF
TGTGCCAGCAGTTCAGACAGTTATCAGCCCCAGCATTTT
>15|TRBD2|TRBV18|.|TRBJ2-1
CASSLGISGSDEQFF
TGTGCCAGCTCCCTGGGAATTAGCGGGAGTGATGAGCAGTTCTTC
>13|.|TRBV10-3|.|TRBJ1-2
CAISESGSYGYTF
TGTGCCATCAGTGAATCAGGGAGCTATGGCTACACCTTC
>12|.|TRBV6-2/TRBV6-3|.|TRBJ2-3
CASSYRERTQYF
TGTGCCAGCAGCTACAGGGAGCGTACGCAGTATTTT
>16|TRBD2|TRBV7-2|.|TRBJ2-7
CASSPRTSGNLYEQYF
TGTGCCAGCAGCCCAAGGACTAGCGGGAATCTCTACGAGCAGTACTTC
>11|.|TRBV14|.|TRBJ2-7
CASSRGVEQYF
TGTGCCAGCAGCCGGGGGGTCGAGCAGTACTTC
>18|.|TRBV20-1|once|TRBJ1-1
CSAPNTPGAPLMNTEAFF
TGCAGTGCACCTAATACCCCAGGGGCGCCCCTCATGAACACTGAAGCTTTCTTT
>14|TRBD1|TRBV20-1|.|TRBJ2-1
CSAFTGGVLNEQFF
TGCAGTGCTTTTACAGGGGGCGTGTTAAATGAGCAGTTCTTC
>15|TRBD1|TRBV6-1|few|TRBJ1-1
CASGRLDREGTEAFF
TGTGCCAGCGGTCGGCTCGACAGGGAAGGCACTGAAGCTTTCTTT
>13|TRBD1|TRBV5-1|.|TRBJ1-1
CASSRDRTTEAFF
TGCGCCAGCAGCCGGGACAGGACTACTGAAGCTTTCTTT
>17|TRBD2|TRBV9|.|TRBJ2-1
CASSVAGLDGPYNEQFF
TGTGCCAGCAGCGTAGCGGGACTAGACGGGCCCTACAATGAGCAGTTCTTC
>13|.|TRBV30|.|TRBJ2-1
CAWSPPWLVEQFF
TGTGCCTGGAGTCCCCCCTGGCTTGTTGAGCAGTTCTTC
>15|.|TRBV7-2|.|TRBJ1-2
CASSLDTGMGRFYTF
TGTGCCAGCAGCTTAGATACCGGGATGGGAAGATTCTACACCTTC
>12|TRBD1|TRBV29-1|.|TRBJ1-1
CSHRDRGTEAFF
TGCAGCCATCGAGACAGGGGGACTGAAGCTTTCTTT
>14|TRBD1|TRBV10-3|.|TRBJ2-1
CAISESTGTDEQFF
TGTGCCATCAGTGAGTCGACAGGGACCGATGAGCAGTTCTTC
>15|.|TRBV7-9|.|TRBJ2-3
CASSFLASGTDTQYF
TGTGCCAGCAGCTTCCTGGCCTCGGGCACAGATACGCAGTATTTT
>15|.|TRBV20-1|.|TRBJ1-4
CSARDKDRAVEKLFF
TGCAGTGCTAGAGACAAGGACCGGGCCGTGGAAAAACTGTTTTTT
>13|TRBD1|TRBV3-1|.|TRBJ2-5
CASSQRTHRGSYF
TGTGCCAGCAGCCAAAGAACTCACAGGGGGTCATACTTC
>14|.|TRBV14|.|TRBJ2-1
CASSLEAARGEQFF
TGTGCCAGCAGCTTAGAGGCTGCGAGGGGTGAGCAGTTCTTC
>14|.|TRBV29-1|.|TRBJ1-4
CSVEEQGRNEKLFF
TGCAGCGTTGAAGAGCAGGGGAGAAATGAAAAACTGTTTTTT
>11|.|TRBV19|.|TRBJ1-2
CGSQGLYGYTF
TGTGGGTCCCAGGGTCTTTATGGCTACACCTTC
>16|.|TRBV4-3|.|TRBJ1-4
CASSQDAVSTNEKLFF
TGCGCCAGCAGCCAAGACGCAGTCTCGACTAATGAAAAACTGTTTTTT
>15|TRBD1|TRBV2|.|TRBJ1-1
CASSEAGTGMTEAFF
TGTGCCAGCAGTGAAGCCGGGACAGGGATGACTGAAGCTTTCTTT
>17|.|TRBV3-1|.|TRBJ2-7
CASSQDLGTSPTYEQYF
TGTGCCAGCAGCCAAGATCTCGGAACTAGCCCTACCTACGAGCAGTACTTC
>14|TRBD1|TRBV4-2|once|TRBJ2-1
CASSQVWGTEEQFF
TGTGCCAGCAGCCAAGTTTGGGGGACAGAGGAGCAGTTCTTC
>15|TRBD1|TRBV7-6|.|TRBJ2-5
CASSFPGTGEETQYF
TGTGCCAGCAGCTTCCCCGGGACAGGGGAAGAGACCCAGTACTTC
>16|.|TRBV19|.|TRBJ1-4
CASRPITGTSNEKLFF
TGTGCCAGTAGACCCATAACCGGGACTTCAAATGAAAAACTGTTTTTT
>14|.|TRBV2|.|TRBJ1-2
CASSERGTDYGYTF
TGTGCCAGCAGTGAACGAGGTACGGACTATGGCTACACCTTC
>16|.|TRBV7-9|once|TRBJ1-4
CASSLEVSGTNEKLFF
TGTGCCAGCAGCTTAGAGGTATCCGGGACTAATGAAAAACTGTTTTTT
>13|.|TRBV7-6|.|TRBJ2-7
CASSLAGIDEQYF
TGTGCCAGCAGCTTAGCGGGGATCGACGAGCAGTACTTC
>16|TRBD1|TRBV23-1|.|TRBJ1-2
CASSPTTGQGAYGYTF
TGCGCCAGCAGTCCGACGACCGGACAGGGGGCCTATGGCTACACCTTC